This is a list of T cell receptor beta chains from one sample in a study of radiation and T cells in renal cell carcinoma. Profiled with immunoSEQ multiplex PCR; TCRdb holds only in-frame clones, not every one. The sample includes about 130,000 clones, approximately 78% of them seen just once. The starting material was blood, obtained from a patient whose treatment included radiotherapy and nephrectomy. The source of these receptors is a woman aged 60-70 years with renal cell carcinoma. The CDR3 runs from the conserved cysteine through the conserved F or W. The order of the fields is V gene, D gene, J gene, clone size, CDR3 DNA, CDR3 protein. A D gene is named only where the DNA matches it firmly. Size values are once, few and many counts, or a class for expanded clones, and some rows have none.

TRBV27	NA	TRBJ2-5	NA	TGTGCCAGCAGTCGCCAGGGTCGGGAGACCCAGTACTTC	CASSRQGRETQYF
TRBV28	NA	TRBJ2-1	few	TGTGCCAGCGGGGGGGCCCTACCTGGGGACAATGAGCAGTTCTTC	CASGGALPGDNEQFF
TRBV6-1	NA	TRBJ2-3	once	TGTGCCAGCAGTCCCCTCCGGGACCACACAGATACGCAGTATTTT	CASSPLRDHTDTQYF
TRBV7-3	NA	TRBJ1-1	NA	TGTGCCAGCAGCTTTCGGGGGAACGGGGACACTGAAGCTTTCTTT	CASSFRGNGDTEAFF
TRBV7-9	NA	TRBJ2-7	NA	TGTGCCAGCAGCCCACCCCGACAGGCCTACGAGCAGTACTTC	CASSPPRQAYEQYF
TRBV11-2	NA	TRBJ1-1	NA	TGTGCCAGCAGCAAAGGAGAGTACACTGAAGCTTTCTTT	CASSKGEYTEAFF
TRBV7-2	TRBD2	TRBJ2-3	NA	TGTGCCAGCAGCCCCTTGGCGGGAGGGAGCACAGATACGCAGTATTTT	CASSPLAGGSTDTQYF
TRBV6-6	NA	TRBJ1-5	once	TGTGCCAGCAGTTCTTTTGGGGGTCAGCCCCAGCATTTT	CASSSFGGQPQHF
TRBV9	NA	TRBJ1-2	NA	TGTGCCAGCAGCGAGCAGGGCTATGGCTACACCTTC	CASSEQGYGYTF
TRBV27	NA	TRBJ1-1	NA	TGTGCCAGCAGTTTCACCGGACAGACCGAAGCTTTCTTT	CASSFTGQTEAFF